This T cell receptor beta chain was recovered during a study of CD8 T cells in ankylosing spondylitis (dated by TCRdb to about 2017). Regarding the study in general: The study set out to find disease-linked TCR variants by profiling T cell receptor beta repertoires in ankylosing spondylitis patients and healthy donors. The whole study cohort included over a hundred healthy donors and around 25 ankylosing spondylitis patients. Peripheral blood was sampled, and synovial fluid was also collected from ankylosing spondylitis patients. The full study reports these points: A CD8+ phenotype was shown by the disease-linked clones, which were found at relatively low frequencies in peripheral blood. Blood from ankylosing spondylitis patients appeared to be characterized by a TCR beta motif composed of 7 to 9 highly homologous amino acid variants. Some of the motif variants had been reported before in the synovial fluid and blood of reactive arthritis patients, a finding that suggests common disease-initiation mechanisms. The disease-linked clones were reported to be significantly enriched in matched synovial fluid samples from ankylosing spondylitis patients.

In regard to this clonotype: Its binding antigen is unknown. No base quality information exists; no much larger clone differs at one position.

Per the germline V gene, SGHDT is the CDR1 and YYEEEE is the CDR2. V and J are trimmed by 4 bases and 5 bases, and the gene matches miss 10 bases of the junction. Reading from cysteine to phenylalanine, the CDR3 counts 16 amino acids. Just CDR3 DNA is preserved here, 48 bases in frame from base 1. TCRdb lists the instrument as Illumina HiSeq 2500. TCR beta libraries were prepared by quantitative 5'-RACE with molecular barcodes. The paper's data handling went like this. Disease-linked TCR variants were identified with a new computational method built on a probabilistic model of VDJ rearrangement. TCRdb trimmed public reads at Q25 via fastp, called clones via MiXCR and kept in-frame beta chains. Entries are consolidated by CDR3 protein sequence, retaining the most common genes and DNA. TCRdb, rather than the study authors, made the V and J calls. Present in this sample are around 120,000 distinct CDR3 sequences, roughly an eighth of which were seen just once. 2.5% to 3% of the sample belongs to the ten largest clones.

The V gene is TRBV5-6 and the J gene is TRBJ2-5, with 11 junctional bases fitting TRBD2. The TCR comes from a female donor with ankylosing spondylitis or in good health (not recorded which). The source material was blood, either unsorted or a sorted T cell fraction (not recorded which). The CDR3 region reads CASSVVLAGAAETQYF. The nucleotides are TGTGCCAGCAGCGTCGTACTAGCGGGGGCGGCTGAGACCCAGTACTTC.